The clone carrying this T cell receptor (beta chain) was counted a few times. Its cognate antigen is unknown. This sample was included in a study of regulatory T cells in long-lasting Graves disease. Findings and limits, study-wide: Patients with persistent disease shared under 3,500 public clonotypes, outpacing the 966 shared by new patients.

V was pared by 5 bases and J by 0 bases, with 10 bases between. This CDR3 has 15 residues. The germline V gene encodes CDR1 SGHTA and CDR2 FQGNSA. Described time point: newly diagnosed GD, antithyroid drugs for less than 3 months. RNA extracted from PBMCs served as the sequencing template. Building the TCR beta libraries relied on iRepertoire HTBI primers, and CDR3 regions underwent Arm-PCR. In the original processing: Across all samples, under 65 TRBV segments and 15 or so TRBJ segments were identified. TCRdb re-called the multiplex PCR reads with MiXCR, one entry per CDR3 protein. Clone size and V and J calls follow TCRdb, not the original study. This sample has a few hundred thousand distinct CDR3 sequences, with 12% found just once. The sample also formed part of further work on T cells in Graves' hyperthyroidism and ophthalmopathy.

The chain employs TRBV7-2 and TRBJ1-4; D gene uncertain. Sequenced here: peripheral blood mononuclear cells (PBMCs), sampled at new diagnosis, from a patient treated with antithyroid drugs. This clonotype was sampled from a woman aged 18-30 years with Graves disease. CDR3 residues: CASSLTRATNEKLFF. For the CDR3, the DNA is TGTGCCAGCAGCCTGACACGCGCAACTAATGAAAAACTGTTTTTT.